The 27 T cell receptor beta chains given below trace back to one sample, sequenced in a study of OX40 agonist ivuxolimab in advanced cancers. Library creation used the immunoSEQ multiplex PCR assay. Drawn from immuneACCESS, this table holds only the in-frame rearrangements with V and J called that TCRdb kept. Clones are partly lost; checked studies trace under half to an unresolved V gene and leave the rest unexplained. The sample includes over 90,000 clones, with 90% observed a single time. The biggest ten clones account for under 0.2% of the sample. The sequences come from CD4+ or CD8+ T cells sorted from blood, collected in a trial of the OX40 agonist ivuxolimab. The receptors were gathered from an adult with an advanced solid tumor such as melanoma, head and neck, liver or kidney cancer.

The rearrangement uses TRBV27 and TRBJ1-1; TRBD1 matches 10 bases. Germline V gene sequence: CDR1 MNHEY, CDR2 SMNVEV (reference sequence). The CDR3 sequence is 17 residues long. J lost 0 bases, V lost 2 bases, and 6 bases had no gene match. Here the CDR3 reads CASSLRDRGKVNTEAFF. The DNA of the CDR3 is TGTGCCAGCAGTTTACGGGACAGGGGCAAGGTGAACACTGAAGCTTTCTTT.

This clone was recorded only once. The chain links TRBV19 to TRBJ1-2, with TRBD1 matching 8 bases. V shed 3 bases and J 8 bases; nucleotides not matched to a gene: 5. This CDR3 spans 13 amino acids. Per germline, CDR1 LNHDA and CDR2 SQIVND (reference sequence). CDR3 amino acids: CASSIMGQEGYTF. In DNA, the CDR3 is TGTGCCAGTAGTATTATGGGACAGGAGGGCTACACCTTC.

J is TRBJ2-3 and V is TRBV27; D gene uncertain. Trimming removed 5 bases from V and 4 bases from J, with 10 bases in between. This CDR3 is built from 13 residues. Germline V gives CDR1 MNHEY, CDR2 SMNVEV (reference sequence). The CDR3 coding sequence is TGTGCCAGCAGTACCACCCCCGCAGATACGCAGTATTTT. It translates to CASSTTPADTQYF.

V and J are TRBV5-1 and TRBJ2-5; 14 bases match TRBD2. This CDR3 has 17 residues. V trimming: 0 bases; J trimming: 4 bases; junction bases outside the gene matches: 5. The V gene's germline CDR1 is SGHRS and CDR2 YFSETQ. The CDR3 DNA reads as TGCGCCAGCAGCTTGGGACTAGCGGGAGGGCCGGGAGAGACCCAGTACTTC. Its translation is CASSLGLAGGPGETQYF.

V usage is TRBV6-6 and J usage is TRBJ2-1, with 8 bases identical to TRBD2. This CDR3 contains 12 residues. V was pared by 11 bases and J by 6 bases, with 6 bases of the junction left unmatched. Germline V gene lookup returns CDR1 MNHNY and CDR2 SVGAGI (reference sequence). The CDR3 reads CASKSGSNEQFF. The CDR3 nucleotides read TGTGCCTCCAAAAGCGGGAGCAATGAGCAGTTCTTC.

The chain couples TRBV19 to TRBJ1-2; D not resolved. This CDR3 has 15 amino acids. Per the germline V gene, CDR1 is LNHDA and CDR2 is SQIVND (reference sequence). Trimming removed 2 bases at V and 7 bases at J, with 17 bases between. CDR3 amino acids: CASSISTGRLGGYTF. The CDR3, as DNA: TGTGCCAGTAGTATATCTACTGGCAGGCTGGGTGGCTACACCTTC.

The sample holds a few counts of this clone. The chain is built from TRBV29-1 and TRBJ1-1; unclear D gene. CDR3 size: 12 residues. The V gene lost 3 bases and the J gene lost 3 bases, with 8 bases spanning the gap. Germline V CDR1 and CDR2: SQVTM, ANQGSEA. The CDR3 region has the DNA TGCAGCGTTGACCGGGCGGACACTGAAGCTTTCTTT. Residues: CSVDRADTEAFF.

The CDR3 sequence is CASGQGVGTQPQHF. CDR3 DNA sequence: TGTGCCAGCGGACAGGGGGTAGGTACTCAGCCCCAGCATTTT. This chain joins TRBV25-1 and TRBJ1-5; 10 bases align to TRBD1. Trimming cost V 8 bases and J 6 bases; bases outside gene matches: 7. The CDR3 contains 14 residues. Germline assignment: CDR1 MGHDK and CDR2 SYGVNS. Variable domain in full (rest from reference TRBV25-1 and TRBJ1-5): EADIYQTPRYLVIGTGKKITLECSQTMGHDKMYWYQQDPGMELHLIHYSYGVNSTEKGDLSSESTVSRIRTEHFPLTLESARPSHTSQYLCASGQGVGTQPQHFGDGTRLSIL.

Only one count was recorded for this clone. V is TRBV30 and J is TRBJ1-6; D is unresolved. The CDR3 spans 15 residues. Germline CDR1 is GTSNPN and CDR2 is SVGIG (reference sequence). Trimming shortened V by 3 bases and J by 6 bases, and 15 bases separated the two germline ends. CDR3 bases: TGTGCCTGGAGCCAGAGACCGACCGGTAATTCACCCCTCCACTTT. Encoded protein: CAWSQRPTGNSPLHF.

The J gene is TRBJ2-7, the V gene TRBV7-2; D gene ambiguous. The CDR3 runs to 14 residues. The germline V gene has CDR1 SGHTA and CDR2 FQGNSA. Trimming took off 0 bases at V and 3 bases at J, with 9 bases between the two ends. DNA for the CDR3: TGTGCCAGCAGCTTAGCGGTATGGTACTACGAGCAGTACTTC. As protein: CASSLAVWYYEQYF.

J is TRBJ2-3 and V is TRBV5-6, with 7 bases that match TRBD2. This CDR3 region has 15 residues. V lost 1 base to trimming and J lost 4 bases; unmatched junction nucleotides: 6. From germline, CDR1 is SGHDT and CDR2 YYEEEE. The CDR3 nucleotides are TGTGCCAGCAGCTTGACAGCGGGGATGGCAGATACGCAGTATTTT. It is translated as CASSLTAGMADTQYF. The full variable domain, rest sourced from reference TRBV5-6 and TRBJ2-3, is DAGVTQSPTHLIKTRGQQVTLRCSPKSGHDTVSWYQQALGQGPQFIFQYYEEEERQRGNFPDRFSGHQFPNYSSELNVNALLLGDSALYLCASSLTAGMADTQYFGPGTRLTVL.

The chain's CDR3 is CASSGHRADTQYF. The CDR3 region has the DNA TGTGCCAGCAGTGGGCACAGGGCCGATACGCAGTATTTT. V gene TRBV6-1 combines with J gene TRBJ2-3, with TRBD1 as a possible D gene (6 bases). This CDR3 contains 13 residues. Trimming took off 4 bases at V and 6 bases at J, with 11 bases between the two ends. From germline, CDR1 is MNHNS and CDR2 SASEGT.

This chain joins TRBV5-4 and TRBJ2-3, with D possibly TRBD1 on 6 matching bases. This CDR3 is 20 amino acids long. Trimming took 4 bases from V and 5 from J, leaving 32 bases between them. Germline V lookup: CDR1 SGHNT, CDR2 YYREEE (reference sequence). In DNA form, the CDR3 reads TGTGCCAGCAGCCCGCCGTTTCGGTTCGCACAGGGTGGGGCGGGAGATACGCAGTATTTT. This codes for CASSPPFRFAQGGAGDTQYF. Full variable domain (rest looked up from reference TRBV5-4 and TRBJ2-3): ETGVTQSPTHLIKTRGQQVTLRCSSQSGHNTVSWYQQALGQGPQFIFQYYREEENGRGNFPPRFSGLQFPNYSSELNVNALELDDSALYLCASSPPFRFAQGGAGDTQYFGPGTRLTVL.

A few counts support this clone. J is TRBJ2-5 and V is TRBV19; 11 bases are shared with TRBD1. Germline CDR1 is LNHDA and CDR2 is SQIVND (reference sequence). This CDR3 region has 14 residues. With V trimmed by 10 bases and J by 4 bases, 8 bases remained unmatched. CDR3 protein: CATGPGTGGETQYF. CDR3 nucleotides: TGTGCCACAGGCCCCGGGACAGGGGGAGAGACCCAGTACTTC.

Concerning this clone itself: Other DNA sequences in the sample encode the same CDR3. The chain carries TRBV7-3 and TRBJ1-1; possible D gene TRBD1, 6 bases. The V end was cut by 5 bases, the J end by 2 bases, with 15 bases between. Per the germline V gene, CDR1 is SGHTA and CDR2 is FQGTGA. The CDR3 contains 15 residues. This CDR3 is CASSLFGTPNTEAFF. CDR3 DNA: TGTGCCAGCAGCCTATTCGGGACACCTAACACTGAAGCTTTCTTT.

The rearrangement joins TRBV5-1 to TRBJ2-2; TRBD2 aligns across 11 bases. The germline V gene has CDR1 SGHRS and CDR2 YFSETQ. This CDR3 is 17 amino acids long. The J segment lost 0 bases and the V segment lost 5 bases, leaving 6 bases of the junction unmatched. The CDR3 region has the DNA TGCGCCAGCAGTCGGACTAGCGGGTCCTCGAACACCGGGGAGCTGTTTTTT. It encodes CASSRTSGSSNTGELFF.

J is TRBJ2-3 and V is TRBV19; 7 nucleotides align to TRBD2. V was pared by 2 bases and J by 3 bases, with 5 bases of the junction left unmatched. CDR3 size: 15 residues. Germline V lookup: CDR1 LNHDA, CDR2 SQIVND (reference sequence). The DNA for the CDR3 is TGTGCCAGTAGTATAAGCGCTAGCGGAACAGATACGCAGTATTTT. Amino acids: CASSISASGTDTQYF.

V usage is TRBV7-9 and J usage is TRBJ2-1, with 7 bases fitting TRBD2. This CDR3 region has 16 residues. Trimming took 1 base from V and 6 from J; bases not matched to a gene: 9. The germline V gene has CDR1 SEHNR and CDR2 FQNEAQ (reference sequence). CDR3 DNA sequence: TGTGCCAGCAGCTTAGTTCTCGGAGGGACTATCAATGAGCAGTTCTTC. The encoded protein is CASSLVLGGTINEQFF.

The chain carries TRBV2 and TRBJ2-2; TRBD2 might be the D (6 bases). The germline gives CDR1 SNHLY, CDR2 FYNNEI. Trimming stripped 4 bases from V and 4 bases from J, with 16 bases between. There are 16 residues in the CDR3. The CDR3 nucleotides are TGTGCCAGCAGTGTTTCGGGACTTCTCCTCACCGGGGAGCTGTTTTTT. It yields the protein CASSVSGLLLTGELFF.

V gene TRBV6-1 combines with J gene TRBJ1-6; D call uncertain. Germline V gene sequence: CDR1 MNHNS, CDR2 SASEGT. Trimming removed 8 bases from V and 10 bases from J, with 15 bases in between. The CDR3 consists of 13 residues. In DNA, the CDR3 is TGTGCCAGCTACACCGGGGAAGGGTCACCCCTCCACTTT. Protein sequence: CASYTGEGSPLHF.

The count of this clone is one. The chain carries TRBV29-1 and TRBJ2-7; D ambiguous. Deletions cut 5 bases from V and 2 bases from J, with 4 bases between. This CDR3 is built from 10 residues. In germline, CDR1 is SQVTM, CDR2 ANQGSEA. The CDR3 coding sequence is TGCAGCGTTCTTGCCTACGAGCAGTACTTC. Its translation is CSVLAYEQYF.

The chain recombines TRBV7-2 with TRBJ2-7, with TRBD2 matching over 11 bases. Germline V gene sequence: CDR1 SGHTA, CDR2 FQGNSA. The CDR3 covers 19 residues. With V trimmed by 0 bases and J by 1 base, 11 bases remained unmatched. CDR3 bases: TGTGCCAGCAGCTTAGCGAGTCCCCTAGCGGGAGGTATATCCTACGAGCAGTACTTC. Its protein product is CASSLASPLAGGISYEQYF.

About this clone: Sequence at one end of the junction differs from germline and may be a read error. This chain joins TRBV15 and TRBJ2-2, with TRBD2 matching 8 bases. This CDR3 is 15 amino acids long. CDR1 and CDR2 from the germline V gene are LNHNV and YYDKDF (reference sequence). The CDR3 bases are TGTGCCGCCAGCAGTATGAGCGGGAGTACCGGGGAGCTGTTTTTT. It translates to CAASSMSGSTGELFF.

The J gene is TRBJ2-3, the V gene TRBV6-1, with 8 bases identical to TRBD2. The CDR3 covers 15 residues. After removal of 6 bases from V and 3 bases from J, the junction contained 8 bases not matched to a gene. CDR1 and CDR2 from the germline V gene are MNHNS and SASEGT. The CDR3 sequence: CASSATGGQTDTQYF. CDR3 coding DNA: TGTGCCAGCAGCGCAACGGGAGGGCAGACAGATACGCAGTATTTT.

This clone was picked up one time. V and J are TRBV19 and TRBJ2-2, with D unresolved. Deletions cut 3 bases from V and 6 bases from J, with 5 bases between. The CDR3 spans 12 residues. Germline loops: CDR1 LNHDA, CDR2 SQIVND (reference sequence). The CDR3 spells CASSIFPGELFF. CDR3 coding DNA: TGTGCCAGTAGTATTTTTCCCGGGGAGCTGTTTTTT.

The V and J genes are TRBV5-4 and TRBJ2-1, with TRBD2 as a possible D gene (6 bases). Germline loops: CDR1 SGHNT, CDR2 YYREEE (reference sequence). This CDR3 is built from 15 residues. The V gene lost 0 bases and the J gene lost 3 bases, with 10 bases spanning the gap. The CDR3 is CASSLGIADYNEQFF. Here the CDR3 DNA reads TGTGCCAGCAGCTTGGGAATAGCGGACTACAATGAGCAGTTCTTC.

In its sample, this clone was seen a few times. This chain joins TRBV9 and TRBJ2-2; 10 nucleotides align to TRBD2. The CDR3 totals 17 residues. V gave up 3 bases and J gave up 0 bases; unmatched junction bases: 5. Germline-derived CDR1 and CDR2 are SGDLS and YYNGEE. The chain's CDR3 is CASSAPSGGSNTGELFF. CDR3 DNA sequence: TGTGCCAGCAGCGCCCCTAGCGGGGGCTCGAACACCGGGGAGCTGTTTTTT.